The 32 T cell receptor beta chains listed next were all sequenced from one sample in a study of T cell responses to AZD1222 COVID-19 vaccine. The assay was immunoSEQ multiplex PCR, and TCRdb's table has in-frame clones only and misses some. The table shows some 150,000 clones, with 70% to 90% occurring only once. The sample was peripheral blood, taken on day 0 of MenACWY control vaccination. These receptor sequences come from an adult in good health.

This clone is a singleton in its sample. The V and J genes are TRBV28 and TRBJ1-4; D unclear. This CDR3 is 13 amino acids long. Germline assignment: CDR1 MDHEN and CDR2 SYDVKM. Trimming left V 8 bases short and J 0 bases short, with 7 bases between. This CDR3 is CASLPATNEKLFF. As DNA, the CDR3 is TGTGCCAGCCTCCCGGCAACTAATGAAAAACTGTTTTTT.

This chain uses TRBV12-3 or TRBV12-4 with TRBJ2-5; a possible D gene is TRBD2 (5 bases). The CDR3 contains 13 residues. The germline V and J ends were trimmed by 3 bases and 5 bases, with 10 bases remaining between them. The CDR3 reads CASSFGRAETQYF. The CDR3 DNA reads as TGTGCCAGCAGTTTTGGGCGGGCCGAGACCCAGTACTTC.

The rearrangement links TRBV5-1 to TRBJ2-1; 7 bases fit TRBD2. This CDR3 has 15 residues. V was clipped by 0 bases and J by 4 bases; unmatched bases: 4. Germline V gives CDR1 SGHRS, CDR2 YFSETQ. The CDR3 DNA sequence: TGCGCCAGCAGCTTGGGACTAGCCGAGTACAATGAGCAGTTCTTC. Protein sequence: CASSLGLAEYNEQFF.

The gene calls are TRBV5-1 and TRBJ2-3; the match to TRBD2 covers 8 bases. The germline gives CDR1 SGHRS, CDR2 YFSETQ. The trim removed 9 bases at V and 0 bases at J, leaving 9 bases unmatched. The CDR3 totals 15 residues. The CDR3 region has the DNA TGCGCCACCAGACTAGCGAACCCTAGCACAGATACGCAGTATTTT. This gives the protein CATRLANPSTDTQYF.

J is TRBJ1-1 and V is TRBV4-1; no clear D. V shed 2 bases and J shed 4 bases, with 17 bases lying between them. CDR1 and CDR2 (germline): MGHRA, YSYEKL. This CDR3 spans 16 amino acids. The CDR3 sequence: CASSQLYAGGPTEAFF. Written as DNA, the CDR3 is TGCGCCAGCAGCCAATTATACGCAGGAGGGCCCACTGAAGCTTTCTTT.

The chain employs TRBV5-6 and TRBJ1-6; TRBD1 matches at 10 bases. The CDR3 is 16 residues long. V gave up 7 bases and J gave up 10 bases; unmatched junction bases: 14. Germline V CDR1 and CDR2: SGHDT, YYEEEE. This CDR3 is CASGLARDRGGSPLHF. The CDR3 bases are TGTGCCAGCGGATTAGCCCGGGACAGGGGCGGCTCACCCCTCCACTTT.

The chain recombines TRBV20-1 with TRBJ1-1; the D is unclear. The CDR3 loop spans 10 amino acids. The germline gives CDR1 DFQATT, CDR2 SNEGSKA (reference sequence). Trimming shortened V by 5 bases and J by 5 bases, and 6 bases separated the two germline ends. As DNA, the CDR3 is TGCAGTGCTGGAAGGACTGAAGCTTTCTTT. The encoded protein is CSAGRTEAFF.

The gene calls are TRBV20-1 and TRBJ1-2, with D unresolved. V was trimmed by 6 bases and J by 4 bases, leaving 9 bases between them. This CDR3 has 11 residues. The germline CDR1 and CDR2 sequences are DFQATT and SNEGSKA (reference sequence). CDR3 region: CSARLPYGYTF. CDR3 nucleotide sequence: TGCAGTGCCAGGCTTCCCTATGGCTACACCTTC.

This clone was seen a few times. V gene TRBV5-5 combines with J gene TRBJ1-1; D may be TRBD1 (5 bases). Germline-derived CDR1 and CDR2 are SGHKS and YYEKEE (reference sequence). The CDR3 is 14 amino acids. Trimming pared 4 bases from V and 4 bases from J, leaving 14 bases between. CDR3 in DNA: TGTGCCAGCAGCGGGGTCGGGGGAGCCACTGAAGCTTTCTTT. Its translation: CASSGVGGATEAFF.

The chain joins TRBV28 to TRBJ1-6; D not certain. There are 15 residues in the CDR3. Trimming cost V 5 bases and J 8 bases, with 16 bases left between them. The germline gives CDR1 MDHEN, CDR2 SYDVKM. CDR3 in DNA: TGTGCCAGCAGTCTCGGACCTCAACCCTATTCACCCCTCCACTTT. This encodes CASSLGPQPYSPLHF. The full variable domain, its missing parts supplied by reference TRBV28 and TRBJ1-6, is DVKVTQSSRYLVKRTGEKVFLECVQDMDHENMFWYRQDPGLGLRLIYFSYDVKMKEKGDIPEGYSVSREKKERFSLILESASTNQTSMYLCASSLGPQPYSPLHFGNGTRLTVT.

Here the CDR3 reads CASTSLRPGGANYGYTF. CDR3 DNA sequence: TGTGCCAGCACCTCCCTTCGGCCCGGTGGGGCTAACTATGGCTACACCTTC. V gene TRBV19 combines with J gene TRBJ1-2; no clear D gene. The V end was cut by 9 bases, the J end by 0 bases, with 23 bases between. This CDR3 has 17 amino acids. From germline, CDR1 is LNHDA and CDR2 SQIVND (reference sequence).

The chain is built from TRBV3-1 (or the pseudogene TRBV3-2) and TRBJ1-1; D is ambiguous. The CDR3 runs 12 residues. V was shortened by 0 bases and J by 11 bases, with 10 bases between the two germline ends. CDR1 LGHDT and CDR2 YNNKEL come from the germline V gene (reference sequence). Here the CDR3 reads CASSQEGRAAFF. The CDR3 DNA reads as TGTGCCAGCAGCCAAGAAGGCCGGGCGGCTTTCTTT.

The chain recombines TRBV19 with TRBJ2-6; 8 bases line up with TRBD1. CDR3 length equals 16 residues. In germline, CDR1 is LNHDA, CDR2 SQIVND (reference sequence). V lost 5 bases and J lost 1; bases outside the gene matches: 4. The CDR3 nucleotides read TGTGCCAGTAGTCCAGGGGGCGGTTCTGGGGCCAACGTCCTGACTTTC. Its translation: CASSPGGGSGANVLTF.

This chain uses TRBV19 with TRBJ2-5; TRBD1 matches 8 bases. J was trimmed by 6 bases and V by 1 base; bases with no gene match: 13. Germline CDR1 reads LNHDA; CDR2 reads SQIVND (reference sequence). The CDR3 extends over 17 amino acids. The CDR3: CASSIVFRTGPGKTQYF. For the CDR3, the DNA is TGTGCCAGTAGTATAGTATTTAGGACAGGGCCTGGGAAGACCCAGTACTTC.

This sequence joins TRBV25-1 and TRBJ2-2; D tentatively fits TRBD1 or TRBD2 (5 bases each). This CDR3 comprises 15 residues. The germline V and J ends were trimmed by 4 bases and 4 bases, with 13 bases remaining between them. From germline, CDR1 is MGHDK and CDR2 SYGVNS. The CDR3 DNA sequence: TGTGCCAGCAGTGTGAGAGGGGCGGGCACCGGGGAGCTGTTTTTT. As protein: CASSVRGAGTGELFF.

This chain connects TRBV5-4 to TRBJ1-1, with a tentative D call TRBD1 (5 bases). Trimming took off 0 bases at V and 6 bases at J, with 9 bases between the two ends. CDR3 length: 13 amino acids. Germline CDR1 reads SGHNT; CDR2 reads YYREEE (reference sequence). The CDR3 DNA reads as TGTGCCAGCAGCTTGGGTTTGACAGCTGAAGCTTTCTTT. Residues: CASSLGLTAEAFF.

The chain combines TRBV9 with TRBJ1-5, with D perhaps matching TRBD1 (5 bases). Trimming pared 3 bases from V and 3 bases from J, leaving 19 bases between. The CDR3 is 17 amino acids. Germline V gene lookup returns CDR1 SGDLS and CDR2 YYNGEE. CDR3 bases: TGTGCCAGCAGCGGCCGACAGTCCTTGGGGCTCAATCAGCCCCAGCATTTT. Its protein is CASSGRQSLGLNQPQHF.

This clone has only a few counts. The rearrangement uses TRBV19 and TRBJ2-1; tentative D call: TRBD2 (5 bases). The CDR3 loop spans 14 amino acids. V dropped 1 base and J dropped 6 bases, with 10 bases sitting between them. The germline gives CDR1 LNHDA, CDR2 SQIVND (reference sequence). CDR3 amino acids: CASSIVQEVNEQFF. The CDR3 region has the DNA TGTGCCAGTAGTATAGTTCAGGAGGTCAATGAGCAGTTCTTC.

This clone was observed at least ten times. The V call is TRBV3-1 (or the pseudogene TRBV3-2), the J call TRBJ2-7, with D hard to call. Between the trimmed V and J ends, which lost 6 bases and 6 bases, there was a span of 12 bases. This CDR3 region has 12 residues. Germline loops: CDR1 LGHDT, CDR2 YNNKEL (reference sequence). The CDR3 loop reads CASSEREGEQYF. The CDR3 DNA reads TGTGCCAGCAGTGAGCGCGAAGGCGAGCAGTACTTC.

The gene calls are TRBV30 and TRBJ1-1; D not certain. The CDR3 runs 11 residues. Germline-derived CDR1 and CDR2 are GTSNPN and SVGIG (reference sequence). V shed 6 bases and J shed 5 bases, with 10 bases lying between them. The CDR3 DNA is TGTGCCTGCGCTTGGAAGACTGAAGCTTTCTTT. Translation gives CACAWKTEAFF. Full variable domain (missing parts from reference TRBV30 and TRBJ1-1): SQTIHQWPATLVQPVGSPLSLECTVEGTSNPNLYWYRQAAGRGLQLLFYSVGIGQISSEVPQNLSASRPQDRQFILSSKKLLLSDSGFYLCACAWKTEAFFGQGTRLTVV.

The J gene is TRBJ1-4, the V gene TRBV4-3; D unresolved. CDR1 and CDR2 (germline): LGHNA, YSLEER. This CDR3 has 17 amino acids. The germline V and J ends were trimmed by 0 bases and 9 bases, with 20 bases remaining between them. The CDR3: CASSQDRAGGRAKKLFF. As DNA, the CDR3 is TGCGCCAGCAGCCAAGATAGGGCAGGAGGCCGAGCGAAAAAACTGTTTTTT.

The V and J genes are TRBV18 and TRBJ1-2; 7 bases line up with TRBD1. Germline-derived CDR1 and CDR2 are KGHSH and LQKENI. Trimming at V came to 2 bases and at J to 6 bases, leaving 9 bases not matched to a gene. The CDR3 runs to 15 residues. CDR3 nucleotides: TGTGCCAGCTCACCATACAGGGGTAATACAGATGGCTACACCTTC. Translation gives CASSPYRGNTDGYTF.

The CDR3 DNA follows: TGTGCCAGCAGTGAAGGCGGGAGCTCCTACAATGAGCAGTTCTTC. Its protein is CASSEGGSSYNEQFF. The V gene is TRBV25-1, the J gene TRBJ2-1; 7 nucleotides agree with TRBD2. Germline values: CDR1 MGHDK, CDR2 SYGVNS. This CDR3 has 15 amino acids. With 2 bases clipped from V and 0 bases from J, the junction kept 1 base outside the gene matches.

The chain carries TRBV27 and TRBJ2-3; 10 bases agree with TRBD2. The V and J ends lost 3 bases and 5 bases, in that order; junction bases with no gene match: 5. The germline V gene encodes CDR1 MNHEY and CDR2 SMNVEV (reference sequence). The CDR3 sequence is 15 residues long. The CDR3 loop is CASSFSGRAVDTQYF. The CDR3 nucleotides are TGTGCCAGCAGTTTCAGCGGGAGGGCCGTAGATACGCAGTATTTT.

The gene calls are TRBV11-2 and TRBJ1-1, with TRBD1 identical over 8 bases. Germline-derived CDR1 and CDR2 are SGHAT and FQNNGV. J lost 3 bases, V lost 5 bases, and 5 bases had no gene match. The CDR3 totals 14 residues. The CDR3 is CASSLRQGHTEAFF. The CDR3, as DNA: TGTGCCAGCAGCCTCCGACAGGGGCACACTGAAGCTTTCTTT.

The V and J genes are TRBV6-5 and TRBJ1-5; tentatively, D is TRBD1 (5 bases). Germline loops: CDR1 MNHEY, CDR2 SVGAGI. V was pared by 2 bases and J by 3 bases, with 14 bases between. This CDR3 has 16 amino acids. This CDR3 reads CASSYGGYGFNQPQHF. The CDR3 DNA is TGTGCCAGCAGTTACGGGGGATACGGCTTCAATCAGCCCCAGCATTTT.

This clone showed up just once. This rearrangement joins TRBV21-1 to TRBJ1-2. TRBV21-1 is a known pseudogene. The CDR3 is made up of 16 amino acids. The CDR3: CASSSPIPDELRGYTF. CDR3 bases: TGTGCCAGCAGCAGTCCCATCCCCGATGAGTTACGAGGCTACACCTTC.

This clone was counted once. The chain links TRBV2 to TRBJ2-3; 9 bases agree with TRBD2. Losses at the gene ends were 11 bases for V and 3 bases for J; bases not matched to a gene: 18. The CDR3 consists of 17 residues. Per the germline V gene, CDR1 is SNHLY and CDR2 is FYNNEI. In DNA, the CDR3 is TGTGCCTTCGACGGGCGGGAGGGCCCCGGGGCAACAGATACGCAGTATTTT. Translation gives CAFDGREGPGATDTQYF.

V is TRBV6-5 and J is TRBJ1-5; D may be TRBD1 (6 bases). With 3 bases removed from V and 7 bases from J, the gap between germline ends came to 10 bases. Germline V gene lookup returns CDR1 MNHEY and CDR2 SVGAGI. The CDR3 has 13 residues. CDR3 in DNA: TGTGCCAGCAGTTATCTAGGACAGCAGCCCCAGCATTTT. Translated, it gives CASSYLGQQPQHF.

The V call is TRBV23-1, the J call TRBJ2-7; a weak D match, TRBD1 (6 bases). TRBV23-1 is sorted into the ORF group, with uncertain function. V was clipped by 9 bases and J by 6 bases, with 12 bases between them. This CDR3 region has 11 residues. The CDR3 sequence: CASTGPSEQYF. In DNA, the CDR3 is TGCGCCAGTACAGGGCCGTCCGAGCAGTACTTC.

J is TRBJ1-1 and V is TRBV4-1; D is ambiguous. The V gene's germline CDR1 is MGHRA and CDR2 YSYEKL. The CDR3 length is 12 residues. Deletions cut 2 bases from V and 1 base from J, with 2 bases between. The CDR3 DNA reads TGCGCCAGCAGCCAAACGAACACTGAAGCTTTCTTT. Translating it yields CASSQTNTEAFF.

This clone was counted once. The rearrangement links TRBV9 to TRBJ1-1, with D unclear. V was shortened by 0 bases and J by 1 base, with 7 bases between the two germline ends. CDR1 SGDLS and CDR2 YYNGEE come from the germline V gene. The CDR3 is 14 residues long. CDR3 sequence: CASSVVPENTEAFF. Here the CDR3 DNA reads TGTGCCAGCAGCGTAGTCCCAGAGAACACTGAAGCTTTCTTT.